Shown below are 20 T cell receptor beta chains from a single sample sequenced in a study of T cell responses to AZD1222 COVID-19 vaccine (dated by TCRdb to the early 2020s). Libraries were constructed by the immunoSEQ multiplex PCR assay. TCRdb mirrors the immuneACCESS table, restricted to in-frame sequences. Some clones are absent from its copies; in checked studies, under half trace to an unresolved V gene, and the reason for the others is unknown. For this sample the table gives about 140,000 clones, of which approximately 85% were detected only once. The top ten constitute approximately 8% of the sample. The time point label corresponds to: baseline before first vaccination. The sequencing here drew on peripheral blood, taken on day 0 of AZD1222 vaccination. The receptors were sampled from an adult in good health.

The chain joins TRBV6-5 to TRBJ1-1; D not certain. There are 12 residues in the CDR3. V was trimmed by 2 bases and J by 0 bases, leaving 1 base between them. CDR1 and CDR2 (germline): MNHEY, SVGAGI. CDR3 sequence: CASSYMNTEAFF. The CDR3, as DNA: TGTGCCAGCAGTTACATGAACACTGAAGCTTTCTTT.

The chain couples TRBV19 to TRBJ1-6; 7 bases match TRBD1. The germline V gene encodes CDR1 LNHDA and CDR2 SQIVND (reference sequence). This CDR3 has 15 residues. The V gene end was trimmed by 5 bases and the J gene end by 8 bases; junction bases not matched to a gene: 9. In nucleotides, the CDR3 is TGTGCCAGTAGTGAACGACAGGGCATGGATTCACCCCTCCACTTT. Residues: CASSERQGMDSPLHF. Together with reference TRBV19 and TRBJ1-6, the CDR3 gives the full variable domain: DGGITQSPKYLFRKEGQNVTLSCEQNLNHDAMYWYRQDPGQGLRLIYYSQIVNDFQKGDIAEGYSVSREKKESFPLTVTSAQKNPTAFYLCASSERQGMDSPLHFGNGTRLTVT.

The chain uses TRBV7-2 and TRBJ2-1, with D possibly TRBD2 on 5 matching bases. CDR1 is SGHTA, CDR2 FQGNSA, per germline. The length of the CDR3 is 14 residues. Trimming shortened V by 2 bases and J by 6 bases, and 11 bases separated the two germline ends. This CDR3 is CASSLYLAANEQFF. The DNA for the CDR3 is TGTGCCAGCAGCTTATATCTAGCAGCCAATGAGCAGTTCTTC.

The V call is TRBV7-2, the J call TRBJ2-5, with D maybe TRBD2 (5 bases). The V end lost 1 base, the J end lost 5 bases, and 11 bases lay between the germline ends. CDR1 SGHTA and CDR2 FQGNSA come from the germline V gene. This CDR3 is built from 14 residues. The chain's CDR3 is CASSLDGVAETQYF. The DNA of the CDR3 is TGTGCCAGCAGCTTAGACGGGGTTGCGGAGACCCAGTACTTC.

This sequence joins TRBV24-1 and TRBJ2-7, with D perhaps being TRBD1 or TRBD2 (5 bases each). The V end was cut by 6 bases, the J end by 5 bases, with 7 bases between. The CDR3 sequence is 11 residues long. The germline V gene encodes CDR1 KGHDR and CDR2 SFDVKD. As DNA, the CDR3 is TGTGCCACCAGTCAGGGAGACGAGCAGTACTTC. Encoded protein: CATSQGDEQYF.

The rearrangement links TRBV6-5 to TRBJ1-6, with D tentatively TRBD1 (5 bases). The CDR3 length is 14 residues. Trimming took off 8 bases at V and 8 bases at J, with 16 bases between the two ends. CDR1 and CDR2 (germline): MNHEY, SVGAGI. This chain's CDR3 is CASFRGGLDSPLHF. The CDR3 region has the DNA TGTGCCAGCTTTCGGGGGGGTCTGGATTCACCCCTCCACTTT.

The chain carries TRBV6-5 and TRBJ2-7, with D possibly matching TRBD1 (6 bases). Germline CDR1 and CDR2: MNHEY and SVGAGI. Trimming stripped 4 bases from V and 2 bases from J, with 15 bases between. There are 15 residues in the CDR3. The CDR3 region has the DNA TGTGCCAGCAGTTTTCAGGGGATGTCGACCTACGAGCAGTACTTC. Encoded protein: CASSFQGMSTYEQYF.

CDR3 nucleotide sequence: TGTGCCATCCTTATAGCGGGATGGTATACCGGGGAGCTGTTTTTT. Protein: CAILIAGWYTGELFF. V and J are TRBV6-5 and TRBJ2-2; 8 bases agree with TRBD2. The CDR3 spans 15 residues. J gave up 5 bases and V 10 bases, and 12 bases lay outside the gene matches. Germline CDR1 reads MNHEY; CDR2 reads SVGAGI.

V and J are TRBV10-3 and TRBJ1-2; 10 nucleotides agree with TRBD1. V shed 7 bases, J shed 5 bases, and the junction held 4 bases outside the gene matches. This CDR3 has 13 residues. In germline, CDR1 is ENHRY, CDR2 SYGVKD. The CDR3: CAITGGQGYGYTF. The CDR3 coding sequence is TGTGCCATCACCGGGGGACAGGGGTATGGCTACACCTTC.

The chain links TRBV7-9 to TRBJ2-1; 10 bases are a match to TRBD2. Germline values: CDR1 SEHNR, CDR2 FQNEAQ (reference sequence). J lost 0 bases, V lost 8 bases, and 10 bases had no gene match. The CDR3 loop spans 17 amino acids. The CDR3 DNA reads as TGTGCCAGCCTCGAACTAGCGGGGATGAGCTCCTACAATGAGCAGTTCTTC. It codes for CASLELAGMSSYNEQFF.

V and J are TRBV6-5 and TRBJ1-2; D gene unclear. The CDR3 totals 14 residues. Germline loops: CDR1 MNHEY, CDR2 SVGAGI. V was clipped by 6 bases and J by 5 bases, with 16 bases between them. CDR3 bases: TGTGCCAGCAGAAATTCCGCAAGCGCTTATGGCTACACCTTC. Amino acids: CASRNSASAYGYTF.

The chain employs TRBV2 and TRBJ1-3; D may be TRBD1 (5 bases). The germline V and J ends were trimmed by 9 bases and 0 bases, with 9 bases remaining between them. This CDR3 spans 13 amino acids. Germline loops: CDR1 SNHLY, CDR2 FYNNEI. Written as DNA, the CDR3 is TGTGCCAGTCAGGGCGACTCTGGAAACACCATATATTTT. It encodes CASQGDSGNTIYF. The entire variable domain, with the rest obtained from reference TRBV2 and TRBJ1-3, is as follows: EPEVTQTPSHQVTQMGQEVILRCVPISNHLYFYWYRQILGQKVEFLVSFYNNEISEKSEIFDDQFSVERPDGSNFTLKIRSTKLEDSAMYFCASQGDSGNTIYFGEGSWLTVV.

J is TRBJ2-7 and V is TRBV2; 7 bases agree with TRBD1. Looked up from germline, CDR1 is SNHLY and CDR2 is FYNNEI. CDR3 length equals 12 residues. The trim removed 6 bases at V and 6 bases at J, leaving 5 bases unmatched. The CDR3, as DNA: TGTGCCAGCAGAAGACAGGGTGCCGAGCAGTACTTC. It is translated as CASRRQGAEQYF.

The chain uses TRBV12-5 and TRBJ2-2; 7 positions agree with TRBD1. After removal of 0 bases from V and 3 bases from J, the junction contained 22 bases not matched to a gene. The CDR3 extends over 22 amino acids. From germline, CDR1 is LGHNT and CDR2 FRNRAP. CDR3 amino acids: CASGLVVGGRQGTRTYTGELFF. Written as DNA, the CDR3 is TGTGCTAGTGGTTTGGTAGTTGGTGGGCGACAGGGCACTAGGACCTACACCGGGGAGCTGTTTTTT.

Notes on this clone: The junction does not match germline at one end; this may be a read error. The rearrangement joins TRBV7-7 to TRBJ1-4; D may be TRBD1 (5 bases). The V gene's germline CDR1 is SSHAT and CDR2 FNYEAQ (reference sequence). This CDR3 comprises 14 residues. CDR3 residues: CASSPGHSGEKLFF. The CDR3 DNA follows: TGTGCTAGCAGCCCAGGACATTCCGGCGAAAAACTGTTTTTT.

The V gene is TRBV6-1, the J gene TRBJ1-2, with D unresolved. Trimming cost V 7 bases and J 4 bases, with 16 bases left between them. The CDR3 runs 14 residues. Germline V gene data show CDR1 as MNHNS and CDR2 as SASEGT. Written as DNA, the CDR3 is TGTGCCAGCACAACCCCCGGACGGAGCTATGGCTACACCTTC. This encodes CASTTPGRSYGYTF.

CDR3 coding DNA: TGTGCCAGCCAGTCAGGCTCCTATAATTCACCCCTCCACTTT. It translates to CASQSGSYNSPLHF. J is TRBJ1-6 and V is TRBV28; no definite D call. Germline V gene data show CDR1 as MDHEN and CDR2 as SYDVKM. This CDR3 contains 14 residues. V shed 8 bases and J shed 0 bases, with 8 bases lying between them.

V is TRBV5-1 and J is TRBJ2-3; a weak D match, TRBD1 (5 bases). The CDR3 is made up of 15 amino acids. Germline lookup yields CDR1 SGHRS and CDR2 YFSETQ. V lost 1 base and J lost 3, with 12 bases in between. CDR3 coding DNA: TGCGCCAGCAGCTTGCGACAGCCAGATACAGATACGCAGTATTTT. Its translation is CASSLRQPDTDTQYF.

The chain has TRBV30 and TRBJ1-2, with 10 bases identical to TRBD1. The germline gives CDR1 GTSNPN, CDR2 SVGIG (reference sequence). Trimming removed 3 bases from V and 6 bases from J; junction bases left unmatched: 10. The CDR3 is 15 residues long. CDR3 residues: CAWSKSGQGGNGYTF. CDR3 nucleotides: TGTGCCTGGAGCAAATCCGGACAGGGGGGAAATGGCTACACCTTC.

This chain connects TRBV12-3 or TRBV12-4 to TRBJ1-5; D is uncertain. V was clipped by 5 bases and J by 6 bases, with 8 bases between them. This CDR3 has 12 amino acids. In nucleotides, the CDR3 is TGTGCCAGCAGTCCTCAGCGTCAGCCCCAGCATTTT. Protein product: CASSPQRQPQHF.